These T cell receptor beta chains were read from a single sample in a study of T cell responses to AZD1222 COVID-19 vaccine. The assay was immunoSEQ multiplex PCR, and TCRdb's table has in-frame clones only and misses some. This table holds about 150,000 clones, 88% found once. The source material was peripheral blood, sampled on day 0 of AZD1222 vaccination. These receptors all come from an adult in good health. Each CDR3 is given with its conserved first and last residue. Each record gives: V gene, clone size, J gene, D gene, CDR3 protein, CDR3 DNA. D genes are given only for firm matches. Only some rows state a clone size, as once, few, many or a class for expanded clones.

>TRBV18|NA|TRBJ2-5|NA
CASSPGGRETQYF
TGTGCCAGCTCACCAGGGGGGCGAGAGACCCAGTACTTC
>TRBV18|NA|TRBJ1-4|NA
CASSPVRAGNEKLFF
TGTGCCAGCTCACCAGTCAGGGCGGGTAATGAAAAACTGTTTTTT
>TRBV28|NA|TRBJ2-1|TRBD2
CASSLNSGLAGGRNEQFF
TGTGCCAGCAGTTTAAACTCCGGACTAGCGGGGGGGAGGAATGAGCAGTTCTTC
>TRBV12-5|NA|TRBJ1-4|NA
CASGLDPESANEKLFF
TGTGCTAGTGGTTTGGACCCGGAGTCAGCTAATGAAAAACTGTTTTTT
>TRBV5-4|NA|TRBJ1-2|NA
CASSHKTDLNYGYTF
TGTGCCAGCAGCCACAAGACAGATTTGAACTATGGCTACACCTTC
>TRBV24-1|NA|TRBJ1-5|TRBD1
CATSRGLIDQPQHF
TGTGCCACCAGCAGGGGGTTGATTGATCAGCCCCAGCATTTT
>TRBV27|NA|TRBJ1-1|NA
CASSLRQTNTEAFF
TGTGCCAGCAGTCTACGACAGACGAACACTGAAGCTTTCTTT
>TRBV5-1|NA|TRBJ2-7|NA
CASSDRTETYEQYF
TGCGCCAGCAGCGACCGGACAGAAACCTACGAGCAGTACTTC
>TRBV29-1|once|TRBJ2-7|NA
CSVKGQGYEQYF
TGCAGCGTCAAGGGCCAGGGCTACGAGCAGTACTTC
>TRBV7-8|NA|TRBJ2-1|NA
CASSLLQTAYNEQFF
TGTGCCAGCAGCTTACTACAGACCGCGTACAATGAGCAGTTCTTC
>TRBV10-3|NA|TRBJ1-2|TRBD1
CAISEPGDSLGGYTF
TGTGCCATCAGTGAGCCGGGGGACAGCCTAGGAGGCTACACCTTC
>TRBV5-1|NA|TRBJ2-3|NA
CASSPQAASTDTQYF
TGCGCCAGCAGCCCCCAAGCGGCTAGCACAGATACGCAGTATTTT
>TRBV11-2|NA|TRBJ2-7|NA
CASSLGRTYEQYF
TGTGCCAGCAGCTTGGGGCGAACCTACGAGCAGTACTTC
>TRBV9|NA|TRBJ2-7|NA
CASSVKPAYEQYF
TGTGCCAGCAGCGTTAAACCCGCATACGAGCAGTACTTC
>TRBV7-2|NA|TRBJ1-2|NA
CASDLAANYGYTF
TGTGCCAGCGACTTGGCAGCTAACTATGGCTACACCTTC
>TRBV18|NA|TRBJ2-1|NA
CASSPRSGTSGEQFF
TGTGCCAGCTCACCACGGAGCGGAACTTCCGGGGAGCAGTTCTTC
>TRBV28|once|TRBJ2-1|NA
CASSLGGPTFHNEPQFF
TGTGCCAGCAGTTTAGGGGGACCGACCTTCCACAATGAGCCTCAGTTCTTC
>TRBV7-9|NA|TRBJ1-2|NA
CASSLALLENYGYTF
TGTGCCAGCAGCTTAGCGCTCTTAGAAAACTATGGCTACACCTTC
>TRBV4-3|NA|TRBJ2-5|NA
CASSQGQGLAQYF
TGCGCCAGCAGCCAAGGTCAGGGGTTGGCCCAGTACTTC
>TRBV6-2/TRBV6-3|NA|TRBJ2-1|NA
CASSYSGTASEQFF
TGTGCCAGCAGTTACTCCGGGACGGCGAGTGAGCAGTTCTTC
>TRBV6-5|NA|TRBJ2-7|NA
CASSPTGYEQYF
TGTGCCAGCAGTCCGACAGGCTACGAGCAGTACTTC
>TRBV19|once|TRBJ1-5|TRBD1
CASRWTGSNQPQHF
TGTGCCAGTAGATGGACAGGGAGCAATCAGCCCCAGCATTTT
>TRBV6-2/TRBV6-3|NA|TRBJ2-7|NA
CASSYSRQESSYEQYF
TGTGCCAGCAGTTACTCGAGACAGGAGAGCTCCTACGAGCAGTACTTC
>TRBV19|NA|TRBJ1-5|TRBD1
CASITGGGNQPQHF
TGTGCCAGTATTACAGGGGGGGGCAATCAGCCCCAGCATTTT
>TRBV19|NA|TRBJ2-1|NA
CASSTGSGDEQFF
TGTGCCAGTAGTACGGGATCGGGGGATGAGCAGTTCTTC
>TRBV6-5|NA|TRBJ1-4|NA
CASSLDTGGEKLFF
TGTGCCAGCAGCCTCGACACGGGGGGGGAAAAACTGTTTTTT